Sequencing of this T cell receptor beta chain was carried out in a study of technical replicates of blood from a handful of donors. This clone occurred once. Sequencing used immunoSEQ multiplex PCR; TCRdb keeps in-frame clones, though not all of them. The table has around 62,000 clones, 95% to 97% seen once. Sample: T cells isolated from PBMCs. The receptor comes from a human donor in good health.

CDR3 residues: CASSSPPASYEQYF. CDR3 nucleotides: TGTGCCAGTAGTTCTCCCCCTGCGTCCTACGAGCAGTACTTC. The chain combines TRBV19 with TRBJ2-7; D gene unclear. The CDR3 spans 14 residues. Germline V CDR1 and CDR2: LNHDA, SQIVND (reference sequence). Trimming cost V 5 bases and J 1 base, with 12 bases left between them.